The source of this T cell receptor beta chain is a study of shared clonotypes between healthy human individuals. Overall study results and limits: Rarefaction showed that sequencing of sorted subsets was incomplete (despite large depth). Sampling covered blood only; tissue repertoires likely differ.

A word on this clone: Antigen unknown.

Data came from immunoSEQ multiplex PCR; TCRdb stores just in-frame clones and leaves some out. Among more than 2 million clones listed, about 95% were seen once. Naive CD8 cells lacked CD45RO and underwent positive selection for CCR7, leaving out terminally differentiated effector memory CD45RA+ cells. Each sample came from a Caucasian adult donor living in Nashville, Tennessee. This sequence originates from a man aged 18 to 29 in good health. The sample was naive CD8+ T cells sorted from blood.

CDR3 nucleotides: TGTGCCAGCAGTTTCGGCGGACTCCCAACCTACGAGCAGTACTTC. Translated: CASSFGGLPTYEQYF. V is TRBV27 and J is TRBJ2-7, with D perhaps TRBD2 (5 bases). This CDR3 contains 15 residues. CDR1 MNHEY and CDR2 SMNVEV come from the germline V gene (reference sequence). V was pared by 3 bases and J by 2 bases, with 14 bases between.